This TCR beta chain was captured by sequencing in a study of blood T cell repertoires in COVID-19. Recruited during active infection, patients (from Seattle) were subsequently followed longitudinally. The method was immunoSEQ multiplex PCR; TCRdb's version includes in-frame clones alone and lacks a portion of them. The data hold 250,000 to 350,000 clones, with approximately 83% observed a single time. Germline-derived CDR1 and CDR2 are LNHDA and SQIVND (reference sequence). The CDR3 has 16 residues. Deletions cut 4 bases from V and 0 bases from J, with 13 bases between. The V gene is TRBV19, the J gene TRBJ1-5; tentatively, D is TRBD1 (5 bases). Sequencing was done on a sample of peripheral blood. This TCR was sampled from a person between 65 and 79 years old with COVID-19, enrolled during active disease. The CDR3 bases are TGTGCCAGTAGTAGATCAGGGACTTATAGCAATCAGCCCCAGCATTTT. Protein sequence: CASSRSGTYSNQPQHF.